This TCR beta chain was documented in a study of shared clonotypes between healthy human individuals (dated by TCRdb to 2020 to 2021). Background for the entire study: The cohort comprised a couple of women and three men aged 18 to 49 years. For each donor, three plates each were used for CD4 naive and CD4 memory, two plates were used for CD8 naive, and one plate was used for CD8 memory. To estimate repertoire size and how much clonotypes are shared between individuals, the study performed deep sequencing of blood TCR repertoires from a few healthy adults. To increase sequencing depth and limit assay-specific biases, TCR repertoire library preparation and sequencing were carried out by different laboratories using diverse techniques. Between about 0.94 and 10 billion PBMCs per donor were obtained by leukapheresis. Beyond this particular receptor, the publication reports: When a handful of donors were compared, the shared fraction of clonotypes was about 5.2% for naive CD4, 3.5% to 4% for naive CD8, 2.3% for memory CD4, and less than 0.45% for memory CD8. The genetic and exposure-history diversity represented was limited by the small number of donors. Clonotypes shared by all four sorted-subset donors showed higher generation probabilities than non-shared clonotypes. Rarefaction of sorted-subset datasets indicated incomplete sequencing despite the large sequencing depth. Sampling was limited to blood, and TCR repertoires in tissue likely differ from TCR repertoires in blood. Estimated clonotype richness was generally larger for naive than for memory subsets. Based on pairwise subsampling, the degree of clonotype sharing among donors was expected to be affected by sequencing depth.

Donors were healthy HIV-negative adults with no recently reported acute infections or vaccinations. Every donor was a Caucasian adult residing in Nashville, Tennessee, USA. Magnetic negative selection was used to enrich CD4+ T cells, after which naive cells were positively selected on CD45RA and the negative fraction became the memory subset. Blood was collected by leukapheresis, and PBMCs were isolated by Ficoll-Histopaque density gradient centrifugation and then cryopreserved in liquid nitrogen vapor phase. Analytical flow cytometry was used to check the purity and quantity of each magnetically sorted T cell population. From each sorted fraction, genomic DNA was isolated and quantified by UV absorbance on a Nanodrop 2000c. A remark on this clone: No antigen is known for it. No clone much larger than this one lies a single base away; base qualities are absent.

TCR CDR3 regions were amplified from genomic DNA by multiplex PCR using the deep immunoSEQ assay. Extracted genomic DNA from each cell subset was spread evenly across all wells of several immunoSEQ 96-well plates, with each plate serving as a replicate. For sorted subsets, about 200 ng genomic DNA, equal to approximately 30,000 T cell genomes, was loaded into each replicate PCR. The purified libraries were quantified using a Qubit 3.0 fluorometer, sized with a Bioanalyzer 2100, and then quantified again using the KAPA Library Quantification kit. Each immunoSEQ 96-well plate was sequenced on its own single-read 150-cycle Illumina NextSeq 550 flow cell. On the authors' methods: Because only junctional sequences without quality scores were contained in the immunoSEQ output, filtering matching that applied to full-length reads could not be performed. To assign V/J genes and CDR3, sequences were annotated against IMGT germline references using PyIR, a Python wrapper for IgBLAST v1.9. Reads were removed for weak V/J assignments (E-value above 1e-6), missing CDR3, stop codons, out-of-frame junctions, or ambiguous translated residues. V3J clonotypes were defined as sequences sharing the same inferred V gene, J gene, and CDR3 amino acid sequence. Percentage overlap between repertoires was calculated by dividing the number of shared unique clonotypes by the size of the smaller repertoire. Three approaches were used to assess repertoire richness: RTK rarefaction, the Chao1 estimator, and Recon v2.1 estimates of unobserved clonotypes. For all TCRbeta clonotypes obtained by the gDNA method from a handful of donors, generation probabilities were computed with OLGA. TCRdb re-hosts the immuneACCESS table, in-frame sequences only. Its copies lack some clones; in the studies checked, an unresolved V gene accounts for under half of them, and the cause for the rest is not known. From that table come the V and J calls and clone size; the DNA was used to work out D and trimming. In all, the sample holds 2 million to 2.5 million clones, and approximately 95% of those were seen once. The top ten hold around 0.13% of the sample.

The clonotype comes from a man between 18 and 35 years old in good health. What was sequenced was naive CD4+ T cells sorted from blood. The sample's cell subset or site label, decoded: CD45RA+ positively selected.

The DNA sequence is TGCAGCGTTGAAGAGACTACAGATACGCAGTATTTT. Translated, it reads CSVEETTDTQYF. The sequence is built from TRBV29-1 and TRBJ2-3; a confident D gene designation cannot be given. The CDR3 numbers 12 residues from cysteine through phenylalanine. Of the read, only the CDR3 DNA is kept; its 36 bases are in frame from base 1. Via the germline V gene, CDR1 is SQVTM and CDR2 ANQGSEA. V sheds 0 bases and J sheds 3 bases, leaving 4 bases between their ends.